The TCR beta chain described here comes from a study of CD8 T cells in Susac syndrome. Trimming pared 5 bases from V and 4 bases from J, leaving 15 bases between. The CDR3 covers 14 residues. The V gene's germline CDR1 is DFQATT and CDR2 SNEGSKA (reference sequence). Negative isolation was applied to CD8+ and CD4+ T cells, and FACS enrichment was applied to TEMRA cells. The RNA input was about 0.5 to 1 ug, and it was reverse transcribed with random hexamers. Amplification of TCR beta CDR3 was carried out by immunoSEQ multiplex PCR, which covered 54 Vbeta and 13 Jbeta segments. TCRdb called the immunoSEQ multiplex PCR reads again in MiXCR, with one record for every CDR3 protein. Among hundreds of thousands of distinct CDR3 sequences listed, about 94% were seen once.

Sequencing input: CD4+ T cells from PBMCs. This TCR derives from a human donor with multiple sclerosis. V usage is TRBV20-1 and J usage is TRBJ1-5; D is undetermined. Written as DNA, the CDR3 is TGCAGTGCTTCCTCAGTCGGAGGTAATCAGCCCCAGCATTTT. Translated: CSASSVGGNQPQHF.